This TCR beta chain originates from a study of T cells after yellow fever vaccination. Germline V gives CDR1 SGHDT, CDR2 YYEEEE. The CDR3 is 13 residues long. V shed 4 bases and J shed 2 bases, with 10 bases lying between them. This clonotype occurred many times. Its cognate antigen is unknown. Findings and limits, study-wide: Booster sampling recovered most clones from primary vaccination (roughly 97% CD4, approximately 90% CD8). Highly abundant clonotypes carried over from the bulk population could end up in FACS-sorted repertoires as contaminants.

MiXCR, applied by TCRdb to the 5' RACE reads, yields one record per CDR3 protein. Of over 110,000 distinct CDR3 sequences listed, approximately 7.7% are singletons. This TCR was sampled from a man in his thirties or forties who received the YFV17D yellow fever vaccine. The chain joins TRBV5-6 to TRBJ2-7; D not resolved. The sequencing here drew on CD4+ T cells sorted from PBMCs, taken 5 days after the yellow fever booster vaccination. The CDR3 reads CASSPGPPYEQYF. DNA for the CDR3: TGTGCCAGCAGCCCTGGACCCCCCTACGAGCAGTACTTC.